The 19 T cell receptor beta chains below were found in one sample sequenced in a study of post-analysis software for immune sequencing data. Whole-study findings and limits: Among four to six TRBV segments more frequent in patients than controls were TRBV5-6, TRBV5-1 and TRBV20-1.

For these receptors, no antigen is known. The TCR beta cDNA libraries contained unique molecular identifiers. TCRdb processed the PCR reads anew with MiXCR; each CDR3 protein has one entry. Of approximately 150,000 distinct CDR3 sequences listed, approximately 30% are singletons. The sequenced sample consisted of blood. The receptor set was obtained from a girl aged 5-17 years with multiple sclerosis.

This clonotype was recorded a few times. At one of its ends the junction is not consistent with the germline gene, which may arise from a read error. The genes are TRBV7-9 and TRBJ1-5; TRBD1 matches 8 bases. CDR1 SEHNR and CDR2 FQNEAQ come from the germline V gene (reference sequence). The CDR3 runs 16 residues. The CDR3 nucleotides read TGTGCCGGCAGCCAGACCGGGACAGGAAGTAATCAGCCCCAGCATTTT. Amino acids: CAGSQTGTGSNQPQHF. Filled out from reference TRBV7-9 and TRBJ1-5, the complete variable domain reads DTGVSQNPRHKITKRGQNVTFRCDPISEHNRLYWYRQTLGQGPEFLTYFQNEAQLEKSRLLSDRFSAERPKGSFSTLEIQRTEQGDSAMYLCAGSQTGTGSNQPQHFGDGTRLSIL.

The J gene is TRBJ1-1, the V gene TRBV20-1; unclear D gene. This CDR3 comprises 14 residues. Trimming stripped 1 base from V and 0 bases from J, with 9 bases between. The germline V gene encodes CDR1 DFQATT and CDR2 SNEGSKA (reference sequence). The CDR3 loop is CSARASGMNTEAFF. CDR3 in DNA: TGCAGTGCTAGAGCTAGCGGGATGAACACTGAAGCTTTCTTT.

With respect to this clonotype: This may be a read error: a much more frequent sequence differs by one nucleotide. The rearrangement links TRBV5-1 to TRBJ2-4; TRBD1 aligns across 7 bases. The CDR3 is 15 residues long. Germline V lookup: CDR1 SGHRS, CDR2 YFSETQ. The J segment lost 13 bases and the V segment lost 6 bases, leaving 19 bases of the junction unmatched. The CDR3 here is CASTYGDSGSYGQYF. CDR3 nucleotide sequence: TGCGCCAGCACTTACGGGGACAGTGGATCCTACGGGCAGTACTTC. The entire variable domain, with the rest obtained from reference TRBV5-1 and TRBJ2-4, is as follows: KAGVTQTPRYLIKTRGQQVTLSCSPISGHRSVSWYQQTPGQGLQFLFEYFSETQRNKGNFPGRFSGRQFSNSRSEMNVSTLELGDSALYLCASTYGDSGSYGQYFGAGTRLSVL.

The rearrangement joins TRBV20-1 to TRBJ2-7; the D gene is possibly TRBD1 (6 bases). The CDR3 spans 14 residues. Trimming pared 6 bases from V and 0 bases from J, leaving 15 bases between. Germline V CDR1 and CDR2: DFQATT, SNEGSKA (reference sequence). The CDR3 bases are TGCAGTGCATTGGACAGACCCAGCTCCTACGAGCAGTACTTC. This gives the protein CSALDRPSSYEQYF.

As for this clonotype: This may stem from a read error, because a much larger clone lies one nucleotide away. The chain links TRBV7-3 to TRBJ2-5; possibly TRBD1 for D (6 bases). The CDR3 consists of 14 residues. Trimming took off 3 bases at V and 11 bases at J, with 19 bases between the two ends. Germline CDR1 and CDR2: SGHTA and FQGTGA. CDR3 nucleotide sequence: TGTGCCAGCAGCTTGGGGATAGGGGACAATGAGCAGTACTTC. It encodes CASSLGIGDNEQYF.

As regards this clonotype: This sequence may be a read error, since a much larger clone differs from it by one base. The chain is built from TRBV20-1 and TRBJ2-5; D call uncertain. The germline V gene encodes CDR1 DFQATT and CDR2 SNEGSKA (reference sequence). The CDR3 has 11 residues. This chain's CDR3 is CGARVQSTQYF. The CDR3 nucleotides are TGCGGTGCTAGAGTCCAGTCGACCCAGTACTTC.

The chain combines TRBV25-1 with TRBJ1-5; no clear D. CDR3 length: 15 amino acids. Trimming took off 4 bases at V and 4 bases at J, with 14 bases between the two ends. Germline V CDR1 and CDR2: MGHDK, SYGVNS. In nucleotides, the CDR3 is TGTGCCAGCAGTGGGGAGCTCGGGCCTAATCAGCCCCAGCATTTT. Its translation is CASSGELGPNQPQHF.

Points on this clonotype: This sequence may be a read error, since a much larger clone differs from it by one base. The chain employs TRBV20-1 and TRBJ1-4; D is perhaps TRBD1 (5 bases). CDR3 length: 15 amino acids. Germline V gives CDR1 DFQATT, CDR2 SNEGSKA (reference sequence). CDR3 sequence (DNA): TGCAGTGCCCTTAGCCAAAGGGGCACTAATGAAGAACTGTTTTTT. Protein sequence: CSALSQRGTNEELFF.

At least ten counts were recorded for this clonotype. The chain couples TRBV6-1 to TRBJ2-1, with 10 bases lining up with TRBD1. Unmatched junction bases numbered 17, after V lost 6 bases and J lost 0 bases. The CDR3 sequence is 20 residues long. Per the germline V gene, CDR1 is MNHNS and CDR2 is SASEGT. The CDR3 DNA is TGTGCCAGCAGCTCTCTCGGGACAGGGGAAAGCAAAAGCTCCTACAATGAGCAGTTCTTC. This gives the protein CASSSLGTGESKSSYNEQFF.

The genes are TRBV12-3 or TRBV12-4 and TRBJ2-5; 13 nucleotides agree with TRBD2. The CDR3 consists of 15 residues. Germline trimming cut 8 bases from V and 5 bases from J; bases unmatched to any gene: 8. CDR3 coding DNA: TGTGCCAGCGCCCAACTAGCGGGGGGGGCGGAGACCCAGTACTTC. As protein: CASAQLAGGAETQYF.

This clonotype was seen ten or more times. This sequence joins TRBV27 and TRBJ2-7; either TRBD1 or TRBD2 may supply D (5 bases each). The CDR3 length is 15 residues. The V and J ends lost 5 bases and 2 bases respectively, with 16 bases between them. Germline values: CDR1 MNHEY, CDR2 SMNVEV (reference sequence). Written as DNA, the CDR3 is TGTGCCAGCAGTGGGGGACGGATCCCTGCCTACGAGCAGTACTTC. Residues: CASSGGRIPAYEQYF.

Remarks on this clonotype: A read error is possible here, since a much larger clone lies one base away. The chain carries TRBV27 and TRBJ2-1; 9 positions match TRBD2. The J call is uncertain, as TRBJ2-7 better fits the DNA end. Per germline, CDR1 MNHEY and CDR2 SMNVEV (reference sequence). There are 17 residues in the CDR3. CDR3 loop: CASSLFSGRSSYNEQYF. The DNA of the CDR3 is TGTGCCAGCAGTTTATTCAGCGGGAGGAGCTCCTACAATGAGCAGTACTTC.

This chain links TRBV18 with TRBJ2-5; D gene unclear. Germline V gene data show CDR1 as KGHSH and CDR2 as LQKENI. Trimming took 3 bases from V and 0 from J, leaving 5 bases between them. The CDR3 totals 13 residues. The CDR3 here is CASSPQHQETQYF. In DNA form, the CDR3 reads TGTGCCAGCTCACCGCAGCACCAAGAGACCCAGTACTTC. The entire variable domain, with the rest obtained from reference TRBV18 and TRBJ2-5, is as follows: NAGVMQNPRHLVRRRGQEARLRCSPMKGHSHVYWYRQLPEEGLKFMVYLQKENIIDESGMPKERFSAEFPKEGPSILRIQQVVRGDSAAYFCASSPQHQETQYFGPGTRLLVL.

About this clonotype itself: A clone one base away is much larger, so this may be a read error. The chain uses TRBV3-1 and TRBJ1-2; D gene ambiguous. CDR1 and CDR2 (germline): LGHDT, YNNKEL (reference sequence). The CDR3 spans 13 residues. The CDR3 spells CVSSRRRIDGYTF. The CDR3 DNA reads as TGTGTCAGCAGCCGACGACGGATTGATGGCTACACCTTC.

This clonotype turned up a few times. CDR3 region: CASSFIRAADIYEQYF. The CDR3 DNA reads as TGTGCCAGCAGTTTTATCAGGGCAGCCGATATCTACGAGCAGTACTTC. The V gene is TRBV6-5, the J gene TRBJ2-5; possible D gene TRBD1, 5 bases. Gene TRBJ2-7 matches the end of the DNA better, so the J call may be wrong. CDR3 length: 16 amino acids. Per the germline V gene, CDR1 is MNHEY and CDR2 is SVGAGI.

V and J are TRBV18 and TRBJ2-5, with a possible D match to TRBD1 (5 bases). CDR1 and CDR2 from the germline V gene are KGHSH and LQKENI. The CDR3 length is 13 residues. V gave up 3 bases and J gave up 5 bases, with 10 bases separating them. The CDR3 loop reads CASSPRGAETQYF. The CDR3 region has the DNA TGTGCCAGCTCACCTAGGGGCGCGGAGACCCAGTACTTC.

Concerning this clonotype itself: A much larger clone differs from this one at a single base, so this may be a read error. V usage is TRBV5-1 and J usage is TRBJ2-7; D might be TRBD1 (6 bases). The length of the CDR3 is 13 residues. V dropped 7 bases and J dropped 7 bases, with 18 bases sitting between them. Germline CDR1 reads SGHRS; CDR2 reads YFSETQ. The CDR3 reads CASGYGQYGEQYF. The CDR3 DNA reads TGCGCCAGCGGCTACGGACAGTACGGGGAGCAGTACTTC. Based on the CDR3 plus reference TRBV5-1 and TRBJ2-7, the full variable domain is KAGVTQTPRYLIKTRGQQVTLSCSPISGHRSVSWYQQTPGQGLQFLFEYFSETQRNKGNFPGRFSGRQFSNSRSEMNVSTLELGDSALYLCASGYGQYGEQYFGPGTRLTVT.

The chain has TRBV6-5 and TRBJ1-5, with D maybe TRBD1 (6 bases). Per germline, CDR1 MNHEY and CDR2 SVGAGI. The V end lost 2 bases, the J end lost 4 bases, and 15 bases lay between the germline ends. The CDR3 loop spans 16 amino acids. CDR3 in DNA: TGTGCCAGCAGTTACACGGCAGGGGCCATAAATCAGCCCCAGCATTTT. It translates to CASSYTAGAINQPQHF.

This clonotype was seen repeatedly, ten times or more. The chain carries TRBV7-4 and TRBJ2-1; D is perhaps TRBD2 (6 bases). The CDR3 totals 14 residues. In germline, CDR1 is SGHVT, CDR2 SQSDAQ. V was clipped by 4 bases and J by 7 bases, with 14 bases between them. CDR3 loop: CASSSTRGCNEQFF. DNA of the CDR3: TGTGCCAGCAGCTCGACTAGAGGTTGTAATGAGCAGTTCTTC.